These 27 T cell receptor beta chains originate from one sample sequenced in a study of metastatic and nonmetastatic thyroid tumors. Via MiXCR, TCRdb re-called the PCR reads. The sample has 30,000 to 40,000 clones; approximately 31% are singletons. Among the patients, none had received any treatment before thyroid surgery. The sequencing input was tumor tissue. The receptors derive from a female donor with papillary thyroid cancer or a benign thyroid nodule (not recorded which). Some clones in this sample may be carry-over from other donors' samples.

This sequence joins TRBV30 and TRBJ1-5; 7 nucleotides agree with TRBD1. This CDR3 contains 14 residues. Germline V gives CDR1 GTSNPN, CDR2 SVGIG (reference sequence). The V gene end was trimmed by 2 bases and the J gene end by 6 bases; junction bases not matched to a gene: 7. DNA of the CDR3: TGTGCCTGGAGTCAGTTAGGGGGCGTTCAGCCCCAGCATTTT. Protein: CAWSQLGGVQPQHF.

This rearrangement joins TRBV18 to TRBJ2-3; D is unresolved. Trimming stripped 1 base from V and 0 bases from J, with 8 bases between. The germline V gene has CDR1 KGHSH and CDR2 LQKENI. The CDR3 has 15 residues. The CDR3 nucleotides read TGTGCCAGCTCACCACGGGTAGATAGCACAGATACGCAGTATTTT. This sequence encodes CASSPRVDSTDTQYF.

The J gene is TRBJ1-6, the V gene TRBV6-2 or TRBV6-3, with no clear D. CDR1 is MNHEY and CDR2 is SVGEGT in the germline V gene. Between the trimmed V and J ends, which lost 0 bases and 10 bases, there was a span of 4 bases. The CDR3 contains 12 residues. The CDR3 nucleotides read TGTGCCAGCAGTTACTCCAACTCACCCCTCCACTTT. Translated: CASSYSNSPLHF.

The table lists this clone with a few counts. This rearrangement joins TRBV6-1 to TRBJ2-7; D is ambiguous. Trimming cost V 8 bases and J 0 bases, with 17 bases left between them. This CDR3 region has 15 residues. Germline V gene lookup returns CDR1 MNHNS and CDR2 SASEGT. The CDR3 region has the DNA TGTGCCAGCGACCCAGCAGACGAGAGCTCCTACGAGCAGTACTTC. It translates to CASDPADESSYEQYF.

The rearrangement uses TRBV7-3 and TRBJ2-3, with D maybe TRBD1 (6 bases). The CDR3 extends over 15 amino acids. V lost 2 bases to trimming and J lost 4 bases, with 13 bases between them. Germline CDR1 reads SGHTA; CDR2 reads FQGTGA. CDR3 nucleotide sequence: TGTGCCAGCAGCTTAGGGGGCGGAGTCGCAGATACGCAGTATTTT. Translated, it gives CASSLGGGVADTQYF.

In its sample, this clone was seen a few times. Germline and junction disagree at one end, which may indicate a read error. Other DNA sequences in this specimen translate into the identical CDR3. The rearrangement joins TRBV9 to TRBJ1-2; D possibly corresponds to TRBD1 (6 bases). Germline CDR1 and CDR2: SGDLS and YYNGEE. The CDR3 runs 16 residues. CDR3 coding DNA: TGTGCTAGCAGCGTAGGTCAGGACAGAGGCTACTATGGCTACACCTTC. This sequence encodes CASSVGQDRGYYGYTF. Supplemented by reference TRBV9 and TRBJ1-2, the full variable domain reads DSGVTQTPKHLITATGQRVTLRCSPRSGDLSVYWYQQSLDQGLQFLIQYYNGEERAKGNILERFSAQQFPDLHSELNLSSLELGDSALYFCASSVGQDRGYYGYTFGSGTRLTVV.

This clone was counted between two and nine times. No conserved phenylalanine or tryptophan ends this CDR3, so it is likely a read error. The chain is built from TRBV2 and TRBJ2-7; a weak D match, TRBD2 (6 bases). CDR3 size: 12 residues. The germline V and J ends were trimmed by 6 bases and 3 bases, with 9 bases remaining between them. From germline, CDR1 is SNHLY and CDR2 FYNNEI. The CDR3 DNA follows: TGTGCCAGCAGACTAGCAGTCTACGAGCAGTACCTC. It translates to CASRLAVYEQYL.

The chain employs TRBV11-1 and TRBJ2-1; D may correspond to TRBD1 or TRBD2 (5 bases each). CDR3 size: 16 residues. V was pared by 1 base and J by 4 bases, with 14 bases between. Germline CDR1 is SGHAT and CDR2 is FQDESV (reference sequence). CDR3 sequence reads: CASSLESGGTYNEQFF. CDR3 coding DNA: TGTGCCAGCAGCTTAGAGTCTGGGGGAACGTACAATGAGCAGTTCTTC. The whole variable domain, remainder taken from reference TRBV11-1 and TRBJ2-1, is EAEVAQSPRYKITEKSQAVAFWCDPISGHATLYWYRQILGQGPELLVQFQDESVVDDSQLPKDRFSAERLKGVDSTLKIQPAELGDSAMYLCASSLESGGTYNEQFFGPGTRLTVL.

The V call is TRBV11-1, the J call TRBJ2-3; D is undetermined. The germline gives CDR1 SGHAT, CDR2 FQDESV (reference sequence). V was clipped by 0 bases and J by 0 bases, with 7 bases between them. This CDR3 comprises 15 residues. The DNA of the CDR3 is TGTGCCAGCAGCTTAGCGGGATGGAGCACAGATACGCAGTATTTT. Its translation is CASSLAGWSTDTQYF. The full variable domain, with the rest looked up from reference TRBV11-1 and TRBJ2-3, is EAEVAQSPRYKITEKSQAVAFWCDPISGHATLYWYRQILGQGPELLVQFQDESVVDDSQLPKDRFSAERLKGVDSTLKIQPAELGDSAMYLCASSLAGWSTDTQYFGPGTRLTVL.

The CDR3 coding sequence is TGTGCCACCAGCAGGGATGAGATTTCTGGGGCCAACGTCCTGACTTTC. As protein: CATSRDEISGANVLTF. This chain uses TRBV15 with TRBJ2-6; D remains ambiguous. CDR1 and CDR2 (germline): LNHNV, YYDKDF (reference sequence). The CDR3 extends over 16 amino acids. Trimming took 3 bases from V and 1 from J, leaving 10 bases between them.

The chain couples TRBV20-1 to TRBJ2-7, with 7 bases identical to TRBD2. The germline gives CDR1 DFQATT, CDR2 SNEGSKA (reference sequence). Trimming removed 1 base from V and 5 bases from J; junction bases left unmatched: 5. This CDR3 contains 13 residues. The CDR3 DNA is TGCAGTGCTAGAGGGGAGGGGCGGGACGAGCAGTACTTC. This translates into CSARGEGRDEQYF.

The rearrangement uses TRBV12-5 and TRBJ1-2, with 7 bases identical to TRBD1. Trimming at V came to 5 bases and at J to 0 bases, leaving 3 bases not matched to a gene. Looked up from germline, CDR1 is LGHNT and CDR2 is FRNRAP. This CDR3 contains 14 residues. The CDR3 DNA is TGTGCTAGTGGTGAGGGGGCCCCTAACTATGGCTACACCTTC. This codes for CASGEGAPNYGYTF.

J is TRBJ2-7 and V is TRBV4-1; 7 bases map to TRBD2. The CDR3 is made up of 14 amino acids. V dropped 0 bases and J dropped 4; count of bases not matched to a gene: 3. From germline, CDR1 is MGHRA and CDR2 YSYEKL. CDR3 loop: CASSQEVGGYEQYF. The CDR3 region has the DNA TGCGCCAGCAGCCAAGAAGTCGGGGGGTACGAGCAGTACTTC.

This clone was counted between two and nine times. The CDR3 DNA follows: TGTGCCAGCAGTGCCAGGATTTCGGCCCTCCACTTT. It codes for CASSARISALHF. The V call is TRBV6-1, the J call TRBJ1-6; D is ambiguous. Trimming stripped 4 bases from V and 14 bases from J, with 12 bases between. CDR1 MNHNS and CDR2 SASEGT come from the germline V gene. CDR3 length: 12 residues.

This clone was counted between two and nine times. This chain links TRBV12-3 or TRBV12-4 with TRBJ2-1, with 10 bases fitting TRBD2. V dropped 7 bases and J dropped 9; count of bases not matched to a gene: 9. The CDR3 extends over 14 amino acids. In DNA form, the CDR3 reads TGTGCCAGCAACGGGGGCTTAGCGGGAGGTGAGCAGTTCTTC. This translates into CASNGGLAGGEQFF.

The V call is TRBV11-2, the J call TRBJ2-1; 9 bases map to TRBD2. Germline V gene lookup returns CDR1 SGHAT and CDR2 FQNNGV. The CDR3 is 18 amino acids. J gave up 0 bases and V 5 bases, and 11 bases lay outside the gene matches. The CDR3 protein is CASSPNRILAGSYNEQFF. The CDR3 DNA follows: TGTGCCAGCAGCCCGAATAGGATACTAGCGGGCTCCTACAATGAGCAGTTCTTC.

The gene calls are TRBV11-2 and TRBJ1-2; tentative D call: TRBD1 (6 bases). Trimming stripped 5 bases from V and 4 bases from J, with 8 bases between. This CDR3 contains 12 residues. The germline V gene has CDR1 SGHAT and CDR2 FQNNGV. The CDR3 sequence is CASSQDSYGYTF. In nucleotides, the CDR3 is TGTGCCAGCAGCCAGGACAGCTATGGCTACACCTTC.

The genes are TRBV30 and TRBJ1-5; no reliable D call. Trimming removed 8 bases from V and 6 bases from J, with 14 bases in between. The CDR3 is 12 amino acids. CDR1 is GTSNPN, CDR2 SVGIG, per germline (reference sequence). The CDR3: CALDTVGQPQHF. CDR3 in DNA: TGTGCCCTTGACACAGTTGGTCAGCCCCAGCATTTT.

The chain employs TRBV11-3 and TRBJ2-3; D remains ambiguous. The CDR3 totals 13 residues. Germline V gene lookup returns CDR1 SGHNT and CDR2 YENEEA. With 3 bases removed from V and 1 base from J, the gap between germline ends came to 5 bases. The CDR3 loop is CASSLGGTDTQYF. CDR3 nucleotide sequence: TGTGCCAGCAGCTTGGGTGGCACAGATACGCAGTATTTT.

CDR3 nucleotide sequence: TGTGCCAGCAGTTACTCGACAGGGAGGGAGACCCAGTACTTC. Encoded protein: CASSYSTGRETQYF. The rearrangement joins TRBV6-2 or TRBV6-3 to TRBJ2-5; D possibly corresponds to TRBD1 (7 bases). CDR3 size: 14 residues. CDR1 MNHEY and CDR2 SVGEGT come from the germline V gene. V was shortened by 0 bases and J by 5 bases, with 10 bases between the two germline ends.

The CDR3 protein is CASLPDRADNSPLHF. CDR3 sequence (DNA): TGTGCCAGCCTTCCCGACAGGGCGGATAATTCACCCCTCCACTTT. The chain is built from TRBV19 and TRBJ1-6; 7 bases map to TRBD1. In germline, CDR1 is LNHDA, CDR2 SQIVND (reference sequence). The junction had 10 bases not matched to a gene; V was cut back by 9 bases and J by 5 bases. The CDR3 loop spans 15 amino acids.

The chain recombines TRBV6-1 with TRBJ1-3, with TRBD1 matching 7 bases. Germline CDR1 and CDR2: MNHNS and SASEGT. The CDR3 covers 15 residues. J lost 0 bases, V lost 6 bases, and 5 bases had no gene match. The CDR3 is CASRDRTDSGNTIYF. CDR3 nucleotides: TGTGCCAGCAGGGACAGGACGGACTCTGGAAACACCATATATTTT.

This clone was seen a handful of times. This chain uses TRBV12-3 or TRBV12-4 with TRBJ2-2, with TRBD1 as a possible D gene (6 bases). The CDR3 loop spans 14 amino acids. Trimming cost V 5 bases and J 4 bases, with 11 bases left between them. The CDR3 is CASSPRTATGELFF. The CDR3 DNA follows: TGTGCCAGCAGTCCACGGACAGCCACCGGGGAGCTGTTTTTT.

This clone has a count of ten or more. The chain combines TRBV11-2 with TRBJ2-5; D is ambiguous. The V gene lost 4 bases and the J gene lost 3 bases, with 12 bases spanning the gap. This CDR3 comprises 14 residues. Germline CDR1 and CDR2: SGHAT and FQNNGV. The CDR3 bases are TGTGCCAGCAGCTCAGAATGGAGAGAAGAGACCCAGTACTTC. This gives the protein CASSSEWREETQYF.

A few counts support this clone. The chain carries TRBV27 and TRBJ2-1, with 9 bases matching TRBD2. Losses at the gene ends were 4 bases for V and 7 bases for J; bases not matched to a gene: 8. CDR1 is MNHEY, CDR2 SMNVEV, per germline (reference sequence). The CDR3 consists of 15 residues. CDR3 DNA: TGTGCCAGCAGTTCTCCTGCGGGAGGGAGGAATGAGCAGTTCTTC. Translation gives CASSSPAGGRNEQFF.

J is TRBJ2-2 and V is TRBV11-3; possible D gene TRBD1, 6 bases. CDR3 length: 15 residues. Germline values: CDR1 SGHNT, CDR2 YENEEA. V lost 1 base and J lost 2, with 8 bases in between. CDR3 loop: CASSLGTVNTGELFF. The CDR3 DNA reads TGTGCCAGCAGCTTAGGGACAGTTAACACCGGGGAGCTGTTTTTT.

This clone was counted only a few times. The V and J genes are TRBV6-1 and TRBJ1-2, with 7 bases aligning to TRBD1. CDR1 is MNHNS, CDR2 SASEGT, per germline. This CDR3 has 15 residues. The ends lost 7 bases at V and 4 bases at J; junction bases unmatched: 12. The CDR3: CASNTGAGGAYGYTF. The CDR3 DNA reads TGTGCCAGCAATACCGGGGCAGGGGGGGCCTATGGCTACACCTTC.